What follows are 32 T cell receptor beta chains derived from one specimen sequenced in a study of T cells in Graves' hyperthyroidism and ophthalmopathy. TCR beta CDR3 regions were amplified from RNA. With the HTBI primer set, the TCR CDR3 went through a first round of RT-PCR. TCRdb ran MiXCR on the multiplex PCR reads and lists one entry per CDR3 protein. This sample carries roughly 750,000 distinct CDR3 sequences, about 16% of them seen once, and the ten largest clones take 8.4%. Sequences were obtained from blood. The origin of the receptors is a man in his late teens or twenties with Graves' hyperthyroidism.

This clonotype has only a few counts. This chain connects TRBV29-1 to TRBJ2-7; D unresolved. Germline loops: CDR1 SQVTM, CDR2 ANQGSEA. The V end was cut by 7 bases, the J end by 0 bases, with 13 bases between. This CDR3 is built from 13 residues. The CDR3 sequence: CSAQIQSSYEQYF. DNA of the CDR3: TGCAGCGCCCAAATACAGAGCTCCTACGAGCAGTACTTC.

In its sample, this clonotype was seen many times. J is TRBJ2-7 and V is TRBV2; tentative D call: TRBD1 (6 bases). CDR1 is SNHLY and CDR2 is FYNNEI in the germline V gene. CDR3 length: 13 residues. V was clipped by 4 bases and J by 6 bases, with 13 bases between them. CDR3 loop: CASSVDSWSEQYF. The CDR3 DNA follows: TGTGCCAGCAGTGTGGACAGCTGGAGCGAGCAGTACTTC.

CDR3 DNA sequence: TGTGCCAGCAGCTTAGCCGTCCTCCCTGAAGCTTTCTTT. It translates to CASSLAVLPEAFF. This chain joins TRBV13 and TRBJ1-1, with no clear D. There are 13 residues in the CDR3. Germline values: CDR1 PRHDT, CDR2 FYEKMQ (reference sequence). Trimming stripped 1 base from V and 6 bases from J, with 9 bases between.

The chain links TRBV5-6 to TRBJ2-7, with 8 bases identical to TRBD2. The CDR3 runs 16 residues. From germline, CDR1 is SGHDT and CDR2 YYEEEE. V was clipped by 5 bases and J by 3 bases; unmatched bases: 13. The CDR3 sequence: CASRFSGLEVFYEQYF. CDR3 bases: TGTGCCAGCAGGTTTTCGGGACTAGAAGTATTCTACGAGCAGTACTTC.

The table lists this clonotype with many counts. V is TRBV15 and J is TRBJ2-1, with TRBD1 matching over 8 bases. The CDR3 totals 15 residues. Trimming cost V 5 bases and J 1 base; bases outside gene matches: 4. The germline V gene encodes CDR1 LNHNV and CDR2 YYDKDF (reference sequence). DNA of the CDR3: TGTGCCACCAGCTGGACAGGGCGGTCCTACAATGAGCAGTTCTTC. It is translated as CATSWTGRSYNEQFF.

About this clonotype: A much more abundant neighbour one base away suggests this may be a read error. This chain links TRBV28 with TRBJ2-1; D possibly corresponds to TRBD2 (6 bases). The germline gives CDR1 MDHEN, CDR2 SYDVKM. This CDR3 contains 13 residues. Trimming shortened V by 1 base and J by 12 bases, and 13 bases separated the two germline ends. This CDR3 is CASSLFGPGGQFF. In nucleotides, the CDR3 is TGTGCCAGCAGTTTATTTGGGCCCGGGGGGCAGTTCTTC.

The CDR3 here is CASKPGQNTEAFF. The CDR3, as DNA: TGTGCCAGCAAACCAGGGCAAAACACTGAAGCTTTCTTT. The chain has TRBV28 and TRBJ1-1; D may be TRBD1 (5 bases). The CDR3 is made up of 13 amino acids. V was trimmed by 7 bases and J by 2 bases, leaving 11 bases between them. Germline V CDR1 and CDR2: MDHEN, SYDVKM.

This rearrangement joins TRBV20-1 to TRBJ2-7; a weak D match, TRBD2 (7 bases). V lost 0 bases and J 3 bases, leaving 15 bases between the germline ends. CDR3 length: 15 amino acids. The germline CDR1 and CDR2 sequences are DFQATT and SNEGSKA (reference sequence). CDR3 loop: CSARDRRRGGYEQYF. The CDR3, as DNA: TGCAGTGCTAGAGATCGACGGAGGGGGGGCTACGAGCAGTACTTC.

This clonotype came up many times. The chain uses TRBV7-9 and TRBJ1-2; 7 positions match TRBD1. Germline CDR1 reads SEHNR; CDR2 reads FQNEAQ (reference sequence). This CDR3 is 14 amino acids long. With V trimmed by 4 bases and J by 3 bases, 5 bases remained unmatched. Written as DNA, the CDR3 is TGTGCCAGCAGCTCAGACAGGGTTTACTATGGCTACACCTTC. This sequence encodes CASSSDRVYYGYTF.

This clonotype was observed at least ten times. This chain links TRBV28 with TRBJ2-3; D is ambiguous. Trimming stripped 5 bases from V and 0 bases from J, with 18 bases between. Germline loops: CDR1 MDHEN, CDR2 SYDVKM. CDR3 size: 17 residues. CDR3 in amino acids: CASSLTPSATSTDTQYF. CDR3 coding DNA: TGTGCCAGCAGTCTCACCCCCAGCGCTACTAGCACAGATACGCAGTATTTT.

The CDR3 protein is CASSPDTSYGYTF. The CDR3 DNA follows: TGTGCCAGCAGCCCAGATACCTCCTATGGCTACACCTTC. The V gene is TRBV7-9, the J gene TRBJ1-2; no reliable D call. The V gene lost 5 bases and the J gene lost 4 bases, with 11 bases spanning the gap. There are 13 residues in the CDR3. Germline values: CDR1 SEHNR, CDR2 FQNEAQ (reference sequence).

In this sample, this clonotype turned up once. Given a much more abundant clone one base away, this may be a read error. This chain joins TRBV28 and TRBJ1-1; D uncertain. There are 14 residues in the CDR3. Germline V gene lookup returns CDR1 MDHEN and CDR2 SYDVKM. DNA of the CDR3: TGTGCCAGCAGTCTCATCGCGGGGAACACTAAAGCTTTCTTT. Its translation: CASSLIAGNTKAFF.

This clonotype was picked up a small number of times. The CDR3 reads CSARGAITSGIDNEQFF. In nucleotides, the CDR3 is TGCAGTGCTAGAGGGGCCATAACTAGCGGGATCGACAATGAGCAGTTCTTC. The rearrangement links TRBV20-1 to TRBJ2-1, with 10 nucleotides matching TRBD2. V lost 1 base and J lost 5; bases outside the gene matches: 11. The CDR3 covers 17 residues. Germline CDR1 reads DFQATT; CDR2 reads SNEGSKA (reference sequence).

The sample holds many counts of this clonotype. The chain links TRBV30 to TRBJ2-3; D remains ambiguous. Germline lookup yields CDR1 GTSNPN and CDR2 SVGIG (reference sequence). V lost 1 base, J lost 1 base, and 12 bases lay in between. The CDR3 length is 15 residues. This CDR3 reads CAWSALLRRTDTQYF. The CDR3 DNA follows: TGTGCCTGGAGTGCCCTCCTCCGGCGCACAGATACGCAGTATTTT.

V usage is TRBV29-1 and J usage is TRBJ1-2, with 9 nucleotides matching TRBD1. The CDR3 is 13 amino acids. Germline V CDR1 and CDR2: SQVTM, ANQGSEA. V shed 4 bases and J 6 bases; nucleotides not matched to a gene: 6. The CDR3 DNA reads TGCAGCGTTGTGGGGACAGGGAGAGATGGCTACACCTTC. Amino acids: CSVVGTGRDGYTF.

CDR3 in DNA: TGTGCCAGCAGCTTGTCCATAGGAGGACTGACTGATACGCAGTATTTT. Translating gives CASSLSIGGLTDTQYF. The chain recombines TRBV11-2 with TRBJ2-3, with TRBD2 as a possible D gene (5 bases). V was cut by 3 bases and J by 6 bases, with 19 bases left in between. The length of the CDR3 is 16 residues. Germline V CDR1 and CDR2: SGHAT, FQNNGV.

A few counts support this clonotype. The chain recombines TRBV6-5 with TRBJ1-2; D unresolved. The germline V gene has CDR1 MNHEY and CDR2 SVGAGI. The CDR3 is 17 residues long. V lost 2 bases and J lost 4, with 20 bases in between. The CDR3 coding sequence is TGTGCCAGCAGTTACCCGACTCTTCCGGGTACCGGCTATGGCTACACCTTC. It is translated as CASSYPTLPGTGYGYTF.

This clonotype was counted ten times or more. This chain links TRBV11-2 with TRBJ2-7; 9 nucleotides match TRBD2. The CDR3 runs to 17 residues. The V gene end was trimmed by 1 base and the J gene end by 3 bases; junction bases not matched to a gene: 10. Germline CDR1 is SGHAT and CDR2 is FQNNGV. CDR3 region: CASSLVRGLAGNYEQYF. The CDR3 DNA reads TGTGCCAGCAGCTTAGTTCGGGGGCTAGCGGGAAACTACGAGCAGTACTTC.

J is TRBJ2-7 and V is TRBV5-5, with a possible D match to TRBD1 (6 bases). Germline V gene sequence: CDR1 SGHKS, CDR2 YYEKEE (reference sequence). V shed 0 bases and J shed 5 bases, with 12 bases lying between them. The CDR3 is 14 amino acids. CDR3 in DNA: TGTGCCAGCAGCTTGGGACAGGAAAGAGACGAGCAGTACTTC. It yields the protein CASSLGQERDEQYF.

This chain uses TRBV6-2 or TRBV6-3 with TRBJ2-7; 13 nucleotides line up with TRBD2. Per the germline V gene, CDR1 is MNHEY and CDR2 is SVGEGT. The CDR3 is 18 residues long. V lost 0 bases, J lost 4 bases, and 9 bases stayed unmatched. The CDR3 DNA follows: TGTGCCAGCAGTTACTCGGACTCGACTAGCGGGAGGTGGTACGAGCAGTACTTC. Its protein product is CASSYSDSTSGRWYEQYF.

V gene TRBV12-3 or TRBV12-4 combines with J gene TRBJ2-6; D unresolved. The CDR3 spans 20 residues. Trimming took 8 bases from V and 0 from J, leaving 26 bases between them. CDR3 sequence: CASSRTGLLRSFSGANVLTF. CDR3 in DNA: TGTGCCAGCTCACGAACTGGGCTCCTTAGGTCCTTCTCTGGGGCCAACGTCCTGACTTTC.

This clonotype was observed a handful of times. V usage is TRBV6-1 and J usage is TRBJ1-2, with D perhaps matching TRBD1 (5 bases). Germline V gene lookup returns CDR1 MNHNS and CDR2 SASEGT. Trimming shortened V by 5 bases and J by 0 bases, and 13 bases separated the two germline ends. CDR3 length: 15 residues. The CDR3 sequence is CASSRTGTPNYGYTF. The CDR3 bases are TGTGCCAGCAGTAGAACAGGAACACCTAACTATGGCTACACCTTC.

The CDR3 nucleotides read TGCAGCGTGGAGATCTCTGGGGCCAACGTCCTGACTTTC. It translates to CSVEISGANVLTF. The chain carries TRBV29-1 and TRBJ2-6; no clear D gene. CDR3 length: 13 residues. Looked up from germline, CDR1 is SQVTM and CDR2 is ANQGSEA. V lost 6 bases, J lost 0 bases, and 6 bases lay in between.

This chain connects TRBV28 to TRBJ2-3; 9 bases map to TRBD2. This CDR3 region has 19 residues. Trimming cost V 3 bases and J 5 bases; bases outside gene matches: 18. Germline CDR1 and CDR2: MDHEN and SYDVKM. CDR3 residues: CASSLASGARAVGEDTQYF. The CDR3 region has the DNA TGTGCCAGCAGTTTGGCTAGCGGGGCTCGAGCCGTGGGAGAAGATACGCAGTATTTT.

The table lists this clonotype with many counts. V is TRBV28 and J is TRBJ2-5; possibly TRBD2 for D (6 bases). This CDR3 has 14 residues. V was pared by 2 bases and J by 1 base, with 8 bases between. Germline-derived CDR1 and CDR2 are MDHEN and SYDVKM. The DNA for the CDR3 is TGTGCCAGCAGTTTAGCGGGGATCCAAGAGACCCAGTACTTC. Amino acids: CASSLAGIQETQYF.

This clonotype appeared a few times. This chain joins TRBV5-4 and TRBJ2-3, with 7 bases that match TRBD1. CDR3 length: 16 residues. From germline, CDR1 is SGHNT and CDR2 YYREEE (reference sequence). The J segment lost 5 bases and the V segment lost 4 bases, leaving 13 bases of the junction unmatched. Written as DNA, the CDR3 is TGTGCCAGCAGCATTTGGACAGGCCTCTGGGGAGATACGCAGTATTTT. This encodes CASSIWTGLWGDTQYF.

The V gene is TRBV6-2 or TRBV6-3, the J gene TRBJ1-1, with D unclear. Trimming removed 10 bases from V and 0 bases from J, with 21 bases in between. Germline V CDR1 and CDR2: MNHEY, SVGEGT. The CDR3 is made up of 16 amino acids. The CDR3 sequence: CAISIRAAEMNTEAFF. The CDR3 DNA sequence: TGTGCCATATCCATTCGGGCAGCAGAAATGAACACTGAAGCTTTCTTT.

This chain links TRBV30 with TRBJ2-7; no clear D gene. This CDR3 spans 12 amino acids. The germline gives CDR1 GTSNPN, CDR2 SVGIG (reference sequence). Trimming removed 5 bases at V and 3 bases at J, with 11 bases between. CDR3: CAWVGLGYEQYF. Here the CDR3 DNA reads TGTGCCTGGGTCGGGCTCGGCTACGAGCAGTACTTC. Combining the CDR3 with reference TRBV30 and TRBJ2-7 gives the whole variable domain SQTIHQWPATLVQPVGSPLSLECTVEGTSNPNLYWYRQAAGRGLQLLFYSVGIGQISSEVPQNLSASRPQDRQFILSSKKLLLSDSGFYLCAWVGLGYEQYFGPGTRLTVT.

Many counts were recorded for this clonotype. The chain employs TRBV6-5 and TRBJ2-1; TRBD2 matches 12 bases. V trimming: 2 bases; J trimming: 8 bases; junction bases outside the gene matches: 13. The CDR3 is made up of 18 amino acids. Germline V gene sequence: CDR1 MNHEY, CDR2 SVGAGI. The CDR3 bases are TGTGCCAGCAGTTACCCCCAGAGCCTAGCGGGAGGGCGCGATGAGCAGTTCTTC. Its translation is CASSYPQSLAGGRDEQFF.

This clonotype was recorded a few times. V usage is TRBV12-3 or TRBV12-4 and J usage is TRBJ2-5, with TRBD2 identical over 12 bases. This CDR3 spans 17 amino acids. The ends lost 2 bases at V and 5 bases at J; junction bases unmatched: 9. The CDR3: CASSLTSSGRARETQYF. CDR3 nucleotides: TGTGCCAGCAGTTTAACCTCTAGCGGGAGGGCTCGGGAGACCCAGTACTTC.

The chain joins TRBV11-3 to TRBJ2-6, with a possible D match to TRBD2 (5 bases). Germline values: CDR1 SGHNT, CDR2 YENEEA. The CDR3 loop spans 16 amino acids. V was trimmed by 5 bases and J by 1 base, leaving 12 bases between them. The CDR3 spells CASSAGLISGANVLTF. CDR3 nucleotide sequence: TGTGCCAGCAGCGCCGGACTCATTTCTGGGGCCAACGTCCTGACTTTC. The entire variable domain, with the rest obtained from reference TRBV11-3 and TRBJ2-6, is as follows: EAGVVQSPRYKIIEKKQPVAFWCNPISGHNTLYWYLQNLGQGPELLIRYENEEAVDDSQLPKDRFSAERLKGVDSTLKIQPAELGDSAVYLCASSAGLISGANVLTFGAGSRLTVL.

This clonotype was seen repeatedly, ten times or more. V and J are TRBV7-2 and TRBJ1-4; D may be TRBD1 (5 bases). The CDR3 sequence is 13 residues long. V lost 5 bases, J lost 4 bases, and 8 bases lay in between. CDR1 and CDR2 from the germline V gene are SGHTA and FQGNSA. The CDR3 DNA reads TGTGCCAGCAGCAAAGACAGTAATGAAAAACTGTTTTTT. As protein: CASSKDSNEKLFF.